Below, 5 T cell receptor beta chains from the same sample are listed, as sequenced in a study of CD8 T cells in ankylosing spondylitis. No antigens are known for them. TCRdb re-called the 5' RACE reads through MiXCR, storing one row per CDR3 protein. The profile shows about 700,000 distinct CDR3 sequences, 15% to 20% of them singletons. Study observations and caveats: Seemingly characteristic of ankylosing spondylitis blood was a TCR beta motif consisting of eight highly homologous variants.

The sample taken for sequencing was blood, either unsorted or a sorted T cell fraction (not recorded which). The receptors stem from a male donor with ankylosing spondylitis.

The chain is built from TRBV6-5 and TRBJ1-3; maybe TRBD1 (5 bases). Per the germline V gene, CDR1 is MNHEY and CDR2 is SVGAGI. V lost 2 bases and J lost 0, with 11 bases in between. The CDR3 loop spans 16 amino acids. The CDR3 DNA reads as TGTGCCAGCAGTTACAAAGGGGCCCTCTCTGGAAACACCATATATTTT. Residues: CASSYKGALSGNTIYF.

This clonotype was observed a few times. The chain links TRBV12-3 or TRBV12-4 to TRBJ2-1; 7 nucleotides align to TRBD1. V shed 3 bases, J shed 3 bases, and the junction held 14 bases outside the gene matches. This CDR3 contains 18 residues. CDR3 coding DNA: TGTGCCAGCAGTTTCCCTCGAGGACAGGCCCTCCACTACAATGAGCAGTTCTTC. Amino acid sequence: CASSFPRGQALHYNEQFF.

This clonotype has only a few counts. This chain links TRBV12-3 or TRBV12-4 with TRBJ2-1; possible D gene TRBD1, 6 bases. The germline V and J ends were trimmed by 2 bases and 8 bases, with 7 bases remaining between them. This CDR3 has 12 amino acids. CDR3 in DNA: TGTGCCAGCAGTTTAAAGGGGGATGAGCAGTTCTTC. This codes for CASSLKGDEQFF.

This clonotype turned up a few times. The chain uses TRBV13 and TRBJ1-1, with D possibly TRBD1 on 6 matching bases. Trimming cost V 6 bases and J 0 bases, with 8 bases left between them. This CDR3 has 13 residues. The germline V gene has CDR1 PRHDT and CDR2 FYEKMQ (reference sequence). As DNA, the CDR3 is TGTGCCAGCAGTGGGGACATGAACACTGAAGCTTTCTTT. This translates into CASSGDMNTEAFF.

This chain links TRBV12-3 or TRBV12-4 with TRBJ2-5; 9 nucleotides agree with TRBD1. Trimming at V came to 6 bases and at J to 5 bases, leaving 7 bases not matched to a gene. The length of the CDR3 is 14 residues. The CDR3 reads CASSPGQGWETQYF. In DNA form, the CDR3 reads TGTGCCAGCAGCCCGGGACAGGGTTGGGAGACCCAGTACTTC.